The present entry profiles one TCR beta chain with its context. What it binds is not known. The data are from a study of CD8 T cells in ankylosing spondylitis. Study findings and constraints: Several of the motif variants were reported before in synovial fluid and blood from reactive arthritis.

Each CDR3 protein gets one entry after TCRdb re-called the 5' RACE reads with MiXCR. Of 200,000 to 250,000 distinct CDR3 sequences listed, 8% to 10% are singletons. The germline V and J ends were trimmed by 6 bases and 3 bases, with 14 bases remaining between them. The CDR3 consists of 14 residues. From germline, CDR1 is SEHNR and CDR2 FQNEAQ (reference sequence). The specimen sequenced was blood, either unsorted or a sorted T cell fraction (not recorded which). The chain is built from TRBV7-9 and TRBJ1-2; D possibly corresponds to TRBD1 (6 bases). This TCR was recovered from a female donor with ankylosing spondylitis or in good health (not recorded which). The CDR3 loop is CASSPGNRDYGYTF. In DNA, the CDR3 is TGTGCCAGCAGTCCAGGGAACAGGGACTATGGCTACACCTTC.